The rows below give T cell receptor beta chains drawn from one sample of a study of early T cells in non-severe SARS-CoV-2 infection. Via MiXCR, TCRdb re-called the 5' RACE reads, giving one row per CDR3 protein. The data show around 60,000 distinct CDR3 sequences, roughly a sixth seen once. This material consisted of whole blood, taken at baseline. All receptors derive from an adult who was a healthcare worker with PCR-confirmed SARS-CoV-2 infection or an uninfected control (not recorded which). Each CDR3 is given with its conserved first and last residue. A D gene is named only where the DNA matches it firmly. Clone size, where shown, is once, few, many, or a class for clones that have expanded.

>NA|TRBV10-3|TRBD1|TRBJ2-7
CAISETRGQRAYEQYF
TGTGCCATCAGTGAGACCAGGGGGCAGAGGGCCTACGAGCAGTACTTC
>few|TRBV20-1|NA|TRBJ1-1
CSAREGTVREAFF
TGCAGTGCTAGAGAGGGTACAGTTCGTGAAGCTTTCTTT
>few|TRBV9|NA|TRBJ1-3
CASSASLGNTIYF
TGTGCCAGCAGCGCGTCCCTGGGAAACACCATATATTTT
>NA|TRBV12-3/TRBV12-4|NA|TRBJ2-1
CASSLDRPGDEQFF
TGTGCCAGCAGTTTAGATCGGCCGGGGGATGAGCAGTTCTTC
>NA|TRBV20-1|TRBD1|TRBJ1-2
CSASEDRGSQGYTF
TGCAGTGCCAGCGAGGACAGGGGTAGTCAAGGCTACACCTTC
>NA|TRBV25-1|NA|TRBJ2-3
CASSAHRDPDTQYF
TGTGCCAGCAGTGCGCACAGGGATCCAGATACGCAGTATTTT
>NA|TRBV27|NA|TRBJ2-1
CASSGYLGEQFF
TGTGCCAGCAGCGGGTATTTGGGTGAGCAGTTCTTC
>few|TRBV18|NA|TRBJ1-4
CASSLDSNEKLFF
TGTGCCAGCTCACTGGACAGTAATGAAAAACTGTTTTTT
>NA|TRBV30|NA|TRBJ2-7
CAWSGSGHAPYEQYF
TGTGCCTGGAGCGGCTCCGGACATGCACCCTACGAGCAGTACTTC
>many|TRBV24-1|TRBD2|TRBJ2-1
CATSDATSGRVHEQFF
TGTGCCACCAGTGATGCGACTAGCGGGAGAGTTCATGAGCAGTTCTTC
>NA|TRBV7-2|NA|TRBJ2-1
CASSLAVGRSSSYNEQFF
TGTGCCAGCAGCTTAGCGGTGGGACGGAGCAGCTCCTACAATGAGCAGTTCTTC
>NA|TRBV29-1|NA|TRBJ2-1
CSVEGGGRISYNEQFF
TGCAGCGTTGAAGGTGGCGGGCGGATTTCCTACAATGAGCAGTTCTTC
>NA|TRBV19|TRBD1|TRBJ1-1
CASTSSPGQGDTEAFF
TGTGCCAGTACCTCCTCCCCGGGACAGGGGGACACTGAAGCTTTCTTT
>few|TRBV2|TRBD1|TRBJ1-2
CASRYSGQGPGYTF
TGTGCCAGCAGGTATTCAGGACAGGGCCCTGGCTACACCTTC
>NA|TRBV30|TRBD2|TRBJ2-3
CAWRKGTSQQYF
TGTGCCTGGAGGAAAGGGACTAGCCAACAGTATTTT
>few|TRBV11-2|NA|TRBJ2-2
CASSKRWNTDSPKKNTGELFF
TGTGCCAGCAGCAAACGATGGAATACGGACAGCCCCAAAAAGAACACCGGGGAGCTGTTTTTT
>few|TRBV28|NA|TRBJ2-5
CASSSPGGDQETQYF
TGTGCCAGCAGTTCCCCAGGCGGGGATCAAGAGACCCAGTACTTC
>few|TRBV11-2|NA|TRBJ2-7
CASSLTAYEQYF
TGTGCCAGCAGCCTAACGGCCTACGAGCAGTACTTC
>NA|TRBV29-1|NA|TRBJ1-4
CSVLGGSTTNEKLFF
TGCAGCGTTCTTGGGGGCTCGACAACTAATGAAAAACTGTTTTTT
>many|TRBV6-6|TRBD1|TRBJ1-1
CASMAGQGVRRAFF
TGTGCCAGCATGGCCGGGCAGGGGGTAAGGAGGGCTTTCTTT
>many|TRBV14|NA|TRBJ2-7
CASSQVASSYEQYF
TGTGCCAGCAGCCAAGTGGCCTCTTCCTACGAGCAGTACTTC
>few|TRBV12-3/TRBV12-4|TRBD2|TRBJ2-2
CASRPTSGRTGELFF
TGTGCCAGCAGACCCACTAGCGGCCGGACCGGGGAGCTGTTTTTT
>few|TRBV20-1|TRBD1|TRBJ2-7
CSARPDRDYEQYF
TGCAGTGCTAGGCCGGACAGGGACTACGAGCAGTACTTC
>NA|TRBV28|TRBD1|TRBJ2-2
CASTPPTGGDTGELFF
TGTGCCAGCACCCCACCGACAGGGGGCGACACCGGGGAGCTGTTTTTT
>many|TRBV14|TRBD1|TRBJ1-6
CASSQTGNSPLHF
TGTGCCAGCAGCCAGACAGGGAATTCACCCCTCCACTTT
>few|TRBV10-3|NA|TRBJ2-5
CAIGRTFETQYF
TGTGCCATCGGCAGGACGTTTGAGACCCAGTACTTC